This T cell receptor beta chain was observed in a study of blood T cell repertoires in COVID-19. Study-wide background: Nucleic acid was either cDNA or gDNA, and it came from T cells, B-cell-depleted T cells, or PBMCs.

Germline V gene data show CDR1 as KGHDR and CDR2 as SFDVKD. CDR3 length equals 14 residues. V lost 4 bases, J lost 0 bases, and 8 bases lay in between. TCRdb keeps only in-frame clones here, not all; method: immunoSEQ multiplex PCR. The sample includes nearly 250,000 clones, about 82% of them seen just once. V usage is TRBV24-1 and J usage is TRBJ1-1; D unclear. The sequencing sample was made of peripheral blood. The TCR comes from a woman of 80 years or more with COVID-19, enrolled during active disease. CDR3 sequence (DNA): TGTGCCACCAGTGAGGGCAGAATGAACACTGAAGCTTTCTTT. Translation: CATSEGRMNTEAFF.